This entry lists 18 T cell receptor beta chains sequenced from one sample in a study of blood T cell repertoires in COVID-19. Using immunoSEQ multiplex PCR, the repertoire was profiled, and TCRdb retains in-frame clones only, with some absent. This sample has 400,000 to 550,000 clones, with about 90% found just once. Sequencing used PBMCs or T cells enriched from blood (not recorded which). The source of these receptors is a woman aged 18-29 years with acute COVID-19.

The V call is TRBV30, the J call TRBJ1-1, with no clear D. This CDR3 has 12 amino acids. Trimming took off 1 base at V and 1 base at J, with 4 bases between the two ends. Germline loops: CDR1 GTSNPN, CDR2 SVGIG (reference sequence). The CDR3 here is CAWSAGNTEAFF. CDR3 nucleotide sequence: TGTGCCTGGAGTGCAGGGAACACTGAAGCTTTCTTT.

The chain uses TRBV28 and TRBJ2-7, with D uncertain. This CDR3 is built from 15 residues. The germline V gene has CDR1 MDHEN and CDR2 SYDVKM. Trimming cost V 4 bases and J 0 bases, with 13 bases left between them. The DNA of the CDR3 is TGTGCCAGCAGTTCCCCCCGGTCGAGCTCCTACGAGCAGTACTTC. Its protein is CASSSPRSSSYEQYF. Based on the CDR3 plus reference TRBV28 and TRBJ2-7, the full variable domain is DVKVTQSSRYLVKRTGEKVFLECVQDMDHENMFWYRQDPGLGLRLIYFSYDVKMKEKGDIPEGYSVSREKKERFSLILESASTNQTSMYLCASSSPRSSSYEQYFGPGTRLTVT.

The CDR3 spells CSVGGPNSGNTIYF. Here the CDR3 DNA reads TGCAGCGTTGGGGGGCCCAACTCTGGAAACACCATATATTTT. V usage is TRBV29-1 and J usage is TRBJ1-3; the D gene is possibly TRBD1 (6 bases). The V end lost 4 bases, the J end lost 0 bases, and 10 bases lay between the germline ends. The germline gives CDR1 SQVTM, CDR2 ANQGSEA. The CDR3 spans 14 residues.

CDR3 region: CASSQRDGQNIQYF. The CDR3 DNA reads TGTGCCAGCAGCCAGCGGGACGGGCAAAACATTCAGTACTTC. The gene calls are TRBV7-6 and TRBJ2-4; 7 positions agree with TRBD2. The J segment lost 5 bases and the V segment lost 5 bases, leaving 6 bases of the junction unmatched. Germline V gene sequence: CDR1 SGHVS, CDR2 FNYEAQ. The CDR3 has 14 residues. Full variable domain (rest looked up from reference TRBV7-6 and TRBJ2-4): GAGVSQSPRYKVTKRGQDVALRCDPISGHVSLYWYRQALGQGPEFLTYFNYEAQQDKSGLPNDRFSAERPEGSISTLTIQRTEQRDSAMYRCASSQRDGQNIQYFGAGTRLSVL.

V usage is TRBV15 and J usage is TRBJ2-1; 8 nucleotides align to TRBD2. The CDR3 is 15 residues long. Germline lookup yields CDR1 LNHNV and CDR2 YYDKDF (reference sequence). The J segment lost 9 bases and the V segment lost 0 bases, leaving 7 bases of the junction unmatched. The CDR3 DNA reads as TGTGCCACCAGCAGAGACGGGAGGGTGTCAGGTGAGCAGTTCTTC. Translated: CATSRDGRVSGEQFF. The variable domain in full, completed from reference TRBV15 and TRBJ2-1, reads DAMVIQNPRYQVTQFGKPVTLSCSQTLNHNVMYWYQQKSSQAPKLLFHYYDKDFNNEADTPDNFQSRRPNTSFCFLDIRSPGLGDTAMYLCATSRDGRVSGEQFFGPGTRLTVL.

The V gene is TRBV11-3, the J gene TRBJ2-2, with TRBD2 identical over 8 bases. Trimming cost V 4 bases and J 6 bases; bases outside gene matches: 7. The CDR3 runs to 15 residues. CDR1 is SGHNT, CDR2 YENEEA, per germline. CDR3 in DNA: TGTGCCAGCAGCTGGGGACTAGGTCGCGCCGGGGAGCTGTTTTTT. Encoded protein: CASSWGLGRAGELFF.

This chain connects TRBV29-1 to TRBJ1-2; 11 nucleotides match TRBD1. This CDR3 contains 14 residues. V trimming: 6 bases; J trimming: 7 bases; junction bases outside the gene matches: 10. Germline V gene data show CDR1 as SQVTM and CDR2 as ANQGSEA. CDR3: CSVADGQGAGGYTF. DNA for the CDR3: TGCAGCGTCGCCGATGGACAGGGGGCGGGTGGCTACACCTTC.

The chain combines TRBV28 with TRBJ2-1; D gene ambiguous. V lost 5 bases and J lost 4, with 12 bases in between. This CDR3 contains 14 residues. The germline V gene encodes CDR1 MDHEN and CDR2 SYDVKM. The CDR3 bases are TGTGCCAGCAGTCCCCCTTTTACTTACAATGAGCAGTTCTTC. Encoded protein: CASSPPFTYNEQFF.

As DNA, the CDR3 is TGTGCCAGCAGCCAGCGGGGGGGCTGGAATACGCAGTATTTT. This sequence encodes CASSQRGGWNTQYF. The chain employs TRBV3-1 (or the pseudogene TRBV3-2) and TRBJ2-3; 9 bases line up with TRBD2. The CDR3 loop spans 14 amino acids. Looked up from germline, CDR1 is LGHDT and CDR2 is YNNKEL (reference sequence). With 3 bases clipped from V and 7 bases from J, the junction kept 5 bases outside the gene matches.

CDR3 loop: CATSRDRVGAYEQYF. CDR3 DNA sequence: TGTGCCACCAGCAGAGATCGAGTGGGAGCCTACGAGCAGTACTTC. J is TRBJ2-7 and V is TRBV15, with D tentatively TRBD2 (5 bases). The ends were cut back, 0 bases at V and 2 bases at J, with 11 bases in the middle. The germline CDR1 and CDR2 sequences are LNHNV and YYDKDF (reference sequence). This CDR3 spans 15 amino acids.

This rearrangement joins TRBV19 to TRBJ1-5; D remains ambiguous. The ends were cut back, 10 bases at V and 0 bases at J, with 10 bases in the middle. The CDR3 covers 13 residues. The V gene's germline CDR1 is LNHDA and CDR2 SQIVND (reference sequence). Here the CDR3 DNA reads TGTGCCACCCGGTCTTATAGCAATCAGCCCCAGCATTTT. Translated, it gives CATRSYSNQPQHF.

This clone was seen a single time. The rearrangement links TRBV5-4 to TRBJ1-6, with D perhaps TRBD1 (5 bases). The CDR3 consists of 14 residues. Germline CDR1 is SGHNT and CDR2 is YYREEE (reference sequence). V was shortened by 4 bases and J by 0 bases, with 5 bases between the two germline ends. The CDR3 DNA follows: TGTGCCAGCAGCGACAGCTCCTATAATTCACCCCTCCACTTT. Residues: CASSDSSYNSPLHF.

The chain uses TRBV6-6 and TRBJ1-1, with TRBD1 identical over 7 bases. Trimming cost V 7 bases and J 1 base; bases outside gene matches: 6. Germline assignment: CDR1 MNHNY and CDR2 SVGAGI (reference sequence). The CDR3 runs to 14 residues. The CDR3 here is CASKAGTENTEAFF. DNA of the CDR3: TGTGCCAGCAAAGCCGGGACAGAGAACACTGAAGCTTTCTTT.

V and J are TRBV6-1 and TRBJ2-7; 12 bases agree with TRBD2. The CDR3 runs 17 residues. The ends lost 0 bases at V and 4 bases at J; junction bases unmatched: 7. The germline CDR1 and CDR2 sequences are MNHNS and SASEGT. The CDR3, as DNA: TGTGCCAGCAGTGAAGCCACGACTAGCGGGAGACCTTACGAGCAGTACTTC. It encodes CASSEATTSGRPYEQYF.

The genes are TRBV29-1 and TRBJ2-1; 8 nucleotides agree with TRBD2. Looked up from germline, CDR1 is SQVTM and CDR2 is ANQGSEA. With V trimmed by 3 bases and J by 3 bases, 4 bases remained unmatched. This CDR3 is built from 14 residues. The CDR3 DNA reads TGCAGCGTTGATCGACTAGCGCGCTACAATGAGCAGTTCTTC. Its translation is CSVDRLARYNEQFF.

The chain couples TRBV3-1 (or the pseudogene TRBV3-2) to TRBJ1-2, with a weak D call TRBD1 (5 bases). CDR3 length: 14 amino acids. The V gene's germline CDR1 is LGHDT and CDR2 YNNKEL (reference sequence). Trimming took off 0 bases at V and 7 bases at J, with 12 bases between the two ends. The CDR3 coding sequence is TGTGCCAGCAGCCAAGATACCAGGGCGAGTGGCTACACCTTC. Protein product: CASSQDTRASGYTF.

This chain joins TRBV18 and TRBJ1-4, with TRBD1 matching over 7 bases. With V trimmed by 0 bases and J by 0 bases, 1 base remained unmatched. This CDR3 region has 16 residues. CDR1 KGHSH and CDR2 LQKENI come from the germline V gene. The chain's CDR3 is CASSPPQGATNEKLFF. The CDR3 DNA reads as TGTGCCAGCTCACCACCCCAGGGGGCAACTAATGAAAAACTGTTTTTT.

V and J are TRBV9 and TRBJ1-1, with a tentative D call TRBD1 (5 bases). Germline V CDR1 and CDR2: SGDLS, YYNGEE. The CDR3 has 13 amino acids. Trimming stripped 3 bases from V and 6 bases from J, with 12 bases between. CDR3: CASSGLLGAEAFF. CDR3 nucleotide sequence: TGTGCCAGCAGCGGACTGTTAGGGGCTGAAGCTTTCTTT.